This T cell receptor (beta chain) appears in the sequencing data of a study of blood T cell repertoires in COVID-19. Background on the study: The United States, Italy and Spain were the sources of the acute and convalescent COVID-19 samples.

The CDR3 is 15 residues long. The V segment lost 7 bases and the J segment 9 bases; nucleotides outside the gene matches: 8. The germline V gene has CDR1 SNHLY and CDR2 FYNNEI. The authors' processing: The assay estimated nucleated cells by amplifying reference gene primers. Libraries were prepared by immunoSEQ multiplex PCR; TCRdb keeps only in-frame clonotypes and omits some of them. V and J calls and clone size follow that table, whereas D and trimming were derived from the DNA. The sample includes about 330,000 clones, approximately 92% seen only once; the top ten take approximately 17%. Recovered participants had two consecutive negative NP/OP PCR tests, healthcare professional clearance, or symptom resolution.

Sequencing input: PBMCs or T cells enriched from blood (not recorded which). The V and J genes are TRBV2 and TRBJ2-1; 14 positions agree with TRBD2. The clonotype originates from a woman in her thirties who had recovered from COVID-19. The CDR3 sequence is CASTPTSGGAREQFF. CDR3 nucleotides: TGTGCCAGCACCCCGACTAGCGGGGGGGCCCGTGAGCAGTTCTTC.